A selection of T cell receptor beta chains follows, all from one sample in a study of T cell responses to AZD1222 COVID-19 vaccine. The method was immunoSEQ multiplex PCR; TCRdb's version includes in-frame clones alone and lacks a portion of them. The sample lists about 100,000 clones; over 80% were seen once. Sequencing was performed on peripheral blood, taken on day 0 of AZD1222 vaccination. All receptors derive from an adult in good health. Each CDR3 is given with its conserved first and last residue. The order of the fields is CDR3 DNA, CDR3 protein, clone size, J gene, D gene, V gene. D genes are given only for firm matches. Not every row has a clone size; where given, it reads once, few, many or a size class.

cdr3_nt: TGTGCCAGTAATCCGGGCGGGGCCTACAATGAGCAGTTCTTC
cdr3_aa: CASNPGGAYNEQFF
clone_size: NA
j_call: TRBJ2-1
d_call: NA
v_call: TRBV19

cdr3_nt: TGTGCCAGCAGCCAAGACTATGGCAGGACGGTTTATGGCTACACCTTC
cdr3_aa: CASSQDYGRTVYGYTF
clone_size: NA
j_call: TRBJ1-2
d_call: NA
v_call: TRBV4-2

cdr3_nt: TGTGCCAGCAGCCAAACCCTGGGACAGACTTTCACCGGGGAGCTGTTTTTT
cdr3_aa: CASSQTLGQTFTGELFF
clone_size: NA
j_call: TRBJ2-2
d_call: TRBD1
v_call: TRBV14

cdr3_nt: TGTGCCAGCGGGGCGTCCTTGGGGGGAAACACCATATATTTT
cdr3_aa: CASGASLGGNTIYF
clone_size: NA
j_call: TRBJ1-3
d_call: NA
v_call: TRBV2

cdr3_nt: TGTGCCAGCAGCTTGGCCCTGACTCGGACGAGGACTGAAGCTTTCTTT
cdr3_aa: CASSLALTRTRTEAFF
clone_size: NA
j_call: TRBJ1-1
d_call: NA
v_call: TRBV5-8

cdr3_nt: TGTGCCAGCAGTTGGGACAGGGGGCTCAACACTGAAGCTTTCTTT
cdr3_aa: CASSWDRGLNTEAFF
clone_size: NA
j_call: TRBJ1-1
d_call: TRBD1
v_call: TRBV6-5

cdr3_nt: TGTGCCAGCAGCGTAGGGATGAACACTGAAGCTTTCTTT
cdr3_aa: CASSVGMNTEAFF
clone_size: NA
j_call: TRBJ1-1
d_call: NA
v_call: TRBV9

cdr3_nt: TGCGCCAGCAGTGGCTGGGGGAACACTGAAGCTTTCTTT
cdr3_aa: CASSGWGNTEAFF
clone_size: NA
j_call: TRBJ1-1
d_call: NA
v_call: TRBV5-1

cdr3_nt: TGTGCCTGCAACCTAGCGGGAGTTAATGAGCAGTTCTTC
cdr3_aa: CACNLAGVNEQFF
clone_size: NA
j_call: TRBJ2-1
d_call: TRBD2
v_call: TRBV19

cdr3_nt: TGCGCCAGCAGCCCCCTCCTAGCGGGAGTTCCAGAGACCCAGTACTTC
cdr3_aa: CASSPLLAGVPETQYF
clone_size: NA
j_call: TRBJ2-5
d_call: TRBD2
v_call: TRBV5-1

cdr3_nt: TGTGCCAGCAAACTCACAGATACGCAGTATTTT
cdr3_aa: CASKLTDTQYF
clone_size: NA
j_call: TRBJ2-3
d_call: NA
v_call: TRBV11-2

cdr3_nt: TGTGCCTGGAGTGTGGGTATTGGGACATCCAGAAGTTCACCCCTCCACTTT
cdr3_aa: CAWSVGIGTSRSSPLHF
clone_size: NA
j_call: TRBJ1-6
d_call: NA
v_call: TRBV30

cdr3_nt: TGTGCCAGCAGTTTCAGACAGGACGCAGGCTACACCTTC
cdr3_aa: CASSFRQDAGYTF
clone_size: NA
j_call: TRBJ1-2
d_call: NA
v_call: TRBV27

cdr3_nt: TGTGCCAGCAGCTTAGTTGGGCAGGGATACGAAAAACTGTTTTTT
cdr3_aa: CASSLVGQGYEKLFF
clone_size: NA
j_call: TRBJ1-4
d_call: NA
v_call: TRBV7-9

cdr3_nt: TGTGCCAGCAGTTTAATTCAGGGGGCAAGCACTAATGAAAAACTGTTTTTT
cdr3_aa: CASSLIQGASTNEKLFF
clone_size: NA
j_call: TRBJ1-4
d_call: TRBD1
v_call: TRBV28

cdr3_nt: TGCGCCAGCAGCCCCACAAACAGGGGTGGGAACTATGGCTACACCTTC
cdr3_aa: CASSPTNRGGNYGYTF
clone_size: NA
j_call: TRBJ1-2
d_call: TRBD1
v_call: TRBV4-1

cdr3_nt: TGTGCCAGCAGCCAAGGGGGGACTAACTATGGCTACACCTTC
cdr3_aa: CASSQGGTNYGYTF
clone_size: NA
j_call: TRBJ1-2
d_call: NA
v_call: TRBV7-3

cdr3_nt: TGTGCCAGCAGCTTAGGCGGACTCCATCAGCCCCAGCATTTT
cdr3_aa: CASSLGGLHQPQHF
clone_size: NA
j_call: TRBJ1-5
d_call: NA
v_call: TRBV7-8

cdr3_nt: TGTGCCAGTAGCTCTACTAGCGGGAGTATAAACGAGCAGTACTTC
cdr3_aa: CASSSTSGSINEQYF
clone_size: NA
j_call: TRBJ2-7
d_call: TRBD2
v_call: TRBV19

cdr3_nt: TGTGCCAGCAGACCCCGCCCGGGGGAGGAAAAACTGTTTTTT
cdr3_aa: CASRPRPGEEKLFF
clone_size: NA
j_call: TRBJ1-4
d_call: NA
v_call: TRBV6-5

cdr3_nt: TGTGCCAGCAGTGGAGGGGGCGCCGATGAAAAACTGTTTTTT
cdr3_aa: CASSGGGADEKLFF
clone_size: NA
j_call: TRBJ1-4
d_call: TRBD1
v_call: TRBV2

cdr3_nt: TGTGCCAGCAGCCCCGCGGGGCTACCCCTCCACTTT
cdr3_aa: CASSPAGLPLHF
clone_size: NA
j_call: TRBJ1-6
d_call: NA
v_call: TRBV11-2

cdr3_nt: TGTGCCACCAGTGAAGCAGGGGTAAAGCAGTTCTTC
cdr3_aa: CATSEAGVKQFF
clone_size: NA
j_call: TRBJ2-1
d_call: NA
v_call: TRBV24-1

cdr3_nt: TGTGCCAGCAGGGTGGGACAGGGGTACGAGCAGTACTTC
cdr3_aa: CASRVGQGYEQYF
clone_size: NA
j_call: TRBJ2-7
d_call: TRBD1
v_call: TRBV3-1/TRBV3-2

cdr3_nt: TGCAGTGCTAGTACGAGGGGGGATAATTCACCCCTCCACTTT
cdr3_aa: CSASTRGDNSPLHF
clone_size: NA
j_call: TRBJ1-6
d_call: NA
v_call: TRBV20-1

cdr3_nt: TGCGCCAGCAGCTTTGCGGAGACCGATTCCGGGGAGCTGTTTTTT
cdr3_aa: CASSFAETDSGELFF
clone_size: NA
j_call: TRBJ2-2
d_call: NA
v_call: TRBV4-3

cdr3_nt: TGTGCCAGCAGCCCCGTAGGCACCGGGGAGCTGTTTTTT
cdr3_aa: CASSPVGTGELFF
clone_size: NA
j_call: TRBJ2-2
d_call: NA
v_call: TRBV11-3

cdr3_nt: TGTGCCATCATGACAGGGGGCTTTCGGGGAAAACCCGACTATGGCTACACCTTC
cdr3_aa: CAIMTGGFRGKPDYGYTF
clone_size: NA
j_call: TRBJ1-2
d_call: TRBD1
v_call: TRBV28

cdr3_nt: TGTGCCAGCAGGGGAACAGGGCGAGCGAACACTGAAGCTTTCTTT
cdr3_aa: CASRGTGRANTEAFF
clone_size: NA
j_call: TRBJ1-1
d_call: NA
v_call: TRBV11-2

cdr3_nt: TGTGCCAGCAGTTCCAGGCAGGCTGGAGCGAATGAGCAGTTCTTC
cdr3_aa: CASSSRQAGANEQFF
clone_size: NA
j_call: TRBJ2-1
d_call: NA
v_call: TRBV28

cdr3_nt: TGTGCCAGCAGCTTATGGGGGGATGGGGCCTATGGCTACACCTTC
cdr3_aa: CASSLWGDGAYGYTF
clone_size: NA
j_call: TRBJ1-2
d_call: NA
v_call: TRBV7-2

cdr3_nt: TGTGCCAGCAGTTACCAATCCTTTTCGTACTTC
cdr3_aa: CASSYQSFSYF
clone_size: NA
j_call: TRBJ2-5
d_call: NA
v_call: TRBV6-5

cdr3_nt: TGTGCCAGCAGCTTAAGACTAGCGGGGGGGGGCACAGATACGCAGTATTTT
cdr3_aa: CASSLRLAGGGTDTQYF
clone_size: NA
j_call: TRBJ2-3
d_call: TRBD2
v_call: TRBV7-8

cdr3_nt: TGTGCCAGCAGCCGGAGGGCGGGACAGGCGAACACCGGGGAGCTGTTTTTT
cdr3_aa: CASSRRAGQANTGELFF
clone_size: NA
j_call: TRBJ2-2
d_call: TRBD1
v_call: TRBV5-4

cdr3_nt: TGTGCCAGTAGTATAGATCCCAGGGGGCTGAGCAATCAGCCCCAGCATTTT
cdr3_aa: CASSIDPRGLSNQPQHF
clone_size: few
j_call: TRBJ1-5
d_call: TRBD1
v_call: TRBV19

cdr3_nt: TGTGCCAGCAGCTTAGCCAAAAACATTCAGTACTTC
cdr3_aa: CASSLAKNIQYF
clone_size: NA
j_call: TRBJ2-4
d_call: NA
v_call: TRBV7-8

cdr3_nt: TGCGCCATCGGTTATAATACCGGGACAGGGAACTATGGCTACACCTTC
cdr3_aa: CAIGYNTGTGNYGYTF
clone_size: NA
j_call: TRBJ1-2
d_call: TRBD1
v_call: TRBV10-1

cdr3_nt: TGTGCCAGCACTCCCGGACAGAGCAATGAGCAGTTCTTC
cdr3_aa: CASTPGQSNEQFF
clone_size: few
j_call: TRBJ2-1
d_call: NA
v_call: TRBV12-3/TRBV12-4

cdr3_nt: TGTGCCAGCAGTTTACGCATGGGGAACTATGGCTACACCTTC
cdr3_aa: CASSLRMGNYGYTF
clone_size: NA
j_call: TRBJ1-2
d_call: NA
v_call: TRBV27

cdr3_nt: TGTGCCAGCAGCTCCTGGGACAGCGAAGCTTTCTTT
cdr3_aa: CASSSWDSEAFF
clone_size: NA
j_call: TRBJ1-1
d_call: TRBD1
v_call: TRBV11-3

cdr3_nt: TGTGCCAGCAGTGAGCAGGGTTCTTATGGCTACACCTTC
cdr3_aa: CASSEQGSYGYTF
clone_size: NA
j_call: TRBJ1-2
d_call: NA
v_call: TRBV6-1

cdr3_nt: TGTGCCTGGAATCAAGGACTCCTGGTAGGGCAGCCCCAGCATTTT
cdr3_aa: CAWNQGLLVGQPQHF
clone_size: NA
j_call: TRBJ1-5
d_call: NA
v_call: TRBV30

cdr3_nt: TGTGCCAGCAGTCCTCCCAACGGGTTGATCTTT
cdr3_aa: CASSPPNGLIF
clone_size: NA
j_call: TRBJ1-1
d_call: NA
v_call: TRBV28

cdr3_nt: TGTGCCAGCAAAGGGATCCCGGCAGATACGCAGTATTTT
cdr3_aa: CASKGIPADTQYF
clone_size: NA
j_call: TRBJ2-3
d_call: NA
v_call: TRBV28

cdr3_nt: TGTGCCAGCAGCTTACGGGGTGACTATAGGAATCAGCCCCAGCATTTT
cdr3_aa: CASSLRGDYRNQPQHF
clone_size: few
j_call: TRBJ1-5
d_call: NA
v_call: TRBV5-4

cdr3_nt: TGTGCCAGCAGCTTAAGGCGGGGGGTCTACAATGAGCAGTTCTTC
cdr3_aa: CASSLRRGVYNEQFF
clone_size: NA
j_call: TRBJ2-1
d_call: TRBD2
v_call: TRBV11-3

cdr3_nt: TGTGCCAGTAGTACCCGGGGTAGCGGGAGCTTCACAGATACGCAGTATTTT
cdr3_aa: CASSTRGSGSFTDTQYF
clone_size: once
j_call: TRBJ2-3
d_call: TRBD2
v_call: TRBV19

cdr3_nt: TGTGCCTGGAGTGGCCGGGAGCTCTCTGGAAACACCATATATTTT
cdr3_aa: CAWSGRELSGNTIYF
clone_size: NA
j_call: TRBJ1-3
d_call: NA
v_call: TRBV30

cdr3_nt: TGTGCCAGTACACAACAGGGGGCCTTCATGAACACTGAAGCTTTCTTT
cdr3_aa: CASTQQGAFMNTEAFF
clone_size: NA
j_call: TRBJ1-1
d_call: TRBD1
v_call: TRBV19

cdr3_nt: TGTGCCAGCAGCTTAGGGAGGGACTACAATGAGCAGTTCTTC
cdr3_aa: CASSLGRDYNEQFF
clone_size: NA
j_call: TRBJ2-1
d_call: NA
v_call: TRBV11-3